These T cell receptor beta chains were read from a single sample in a study of shared clonotypes between healthy human individuals. Using immunoSEQ multiplex PCR, the repertoire was profiled, and TCRdb retains in-frame clones only, with some absent. This table has around 700,000 clones, roughly 72% appearing once. The sequenced sample was memory CD4+ T cells sorted from blood. These receptors came from a woman aged 25 to 39 in good health. Each CDR3 is given with its conserved first and last residue. D genes are given only for firm matches. Some rows mark clone size as missing; the rest say once, few, many or name a class of expanded clone.

V gene,clone size,J gene,D gene,CDR3 protein,CDR3 DNA
TRBV25-1,few,TRBJ1-2,TRBD1,CASSELGQGVTGYTF,TGTGCCAGCAGTGAATTGGGACAGGGGGTTACGGGCTACACCTTC
TRBV2,-,TRBJ2-3,TRBD2,CASSRASGPVGDTQYF,TGTGCCAGCAGTAGGGCTAGCGGACCGGTAGGGGATACGCAGTATTTT
TRBV7-3,-,TRBJ2-1,-,CASSVQGAGYEQFF,TGTGCCAGCAGCGTCCAGGGTGCCGGTTATGAGCAGTTCTTC
TRBV7-6,few,TRBJ2-7,-,CASSLETGTEQYF,TGTGCCAGCAGCTTAGAAACAGGTACAGAGCAGTACTTC
TRBV4-1,-,TRBJ2-2,-,CASSGPVLGGELFF,TGCGCCAGCTCAGGCCCCGTTCTGGGCGGGGAGCTGTTTTTT
TRBV7-8,-,TRBJ2-3,-,CASSSSDTQYF,TGTGCCAGCAGCTCGTCAGATACGCAGTATTTT
TRBV6-5,-,TRBJ2-7,-,CASSYPNGYEQYF,TGTGCCAGCAGTTACCCTAACGGGTACGAGCAGTACTTC
TRBV28,few,TRBJ2-7,-,CASSLGGTKNYEQYF,TGTGCCAGCAGTTTAGGAGGGACAAAAAACTACGAGCAGTACTTC
TRBV30,few,TRBJ1-5,-,CAWSPLGNQPQHF,TGTGCCTGGAGTCCACTAGGCAATCAGCCCCAGCATTTT
TRBV11-2,many,TRBJ1-2,TRBD1,CASSPGDRVDGYTF,TGTGCCAGCAGCCCAGGCGACAGGGTTGATGGCTACACCTTC
TRBV7-3,-,TRBJ1-2,TRBD1,CASSPGTGGSYTF,TGTGCCAGCAGCCCGGGGACAGGGGGAAGCTACACCTTC
TRBV4-2,few,TRBJ1-2,TRBD1,CASSQGTGGDYGYTF,TGTGCCAGCAGCCAAGGGACAGGGGGCGACTATGGCTACACCTTC
TRBV27,-,TRBJ2-7,-,CASSFWGRNDEQYF,TGTGCCAGCAGTTTCTGGGGGAGGAACGACGAGCAGTACTTC
TRBV15,-,TRBJ1-5,-,CATSSMQYSNQPQHF,TGTGCCACCAGCAGTATGCAGTATAGCAATCAGCCCCAGCATTTT
TRBV5-6,few,TRBJ2-2,TRBD2,CASSFRTSGGGELFF,TGTGCCAGCAGCTTTCGGACTAGCGGGGGCGGGGAGCTGTTTTTT
TRBV28,once,TRBJ2-7,-,CASSRPDGFSYEQYF,TGTGCCAGCAGCCGTCCGGACGGGTTCTCCTACGAGCAGTACTTC
TRBV5-1,-,TRBJ1-2,-,CASTPGGSNYGYTF,TGCGCCAGCACCCCGGGAGGATCTAACTATGGCTACACCTTC
TRBV18,-,TRBJ2-7,TRBD1,CASFPGTDSYEQYF,TGTGCCAGCTTCCCCGGGACAGACTCCTACGAGCAGTACTTC
TRBV18,-,TRBJ2-1,TRBD2,CASSPLGAGGVNEQFF,TGTGCCAGCTCACCACTGGGAGCGGGAGGGGTGAATGAGCAGTTCTTC
TRBV25-1,-,TRBJ2-5,-,CASSDTSTPQYF,TGTGCCAGCAGTGATACTAGTACGCCCCAGTACTTC
TRBV28,-,TRBJ2-1,TRBD1,CASSPGQGRYNEQFF,TGTGCCAGCAGCCCGGGACAGGGGCGCTACAATGAGCAGTTCTTC
TRBV19,-,TRBJ2-2,TRBD1,CASSDRGQFTGELFF,TGTGCCAGTAGCGACAGGGGGCAATTTACCGGGGAGCTGTTTTTT
TRBV5-4,-,TRBJ1-1,-,CASSHPGLRNTEAFF,TGTGCCAGCAGCCACCCGGGACTCAGGAACACTGAAGCTTTCTTT
TRBV18,-,TRBJ2-3,TRBD2,CASSSGGGRAPDTQYF,TGTGCCAGCTCATCCGGTGGCGGGAGGGCCCCAGATACGCAGTATTTT
TRBV14,-,TRBJ1-4,-,CASSQVRKVGEKLFF,TGTGCCAGCAGCCAAGTACGGAAGGTAGGTGAAAAACTGTTTTTT
TRBV7-3,-,TRBJ2-7,-,CASSLGGPYEQYF,TGTGCCAGCAGCTTAGGAGGCCCCTACGAGCAGTACTTC